Given below is one T cell receptor (beta chain) in context. The germline gives CDR1 SGHNT, CDR2 YYREEE (reference sequence). Unmatched junction bases numbered 5, after V lost 3 bases and J lost 5 bases. The CDR3 consists of 15 residues. From the 5' RACE reads, TCRdb called clonotypes with MiXCR, one entry per CDR3 protein. The sample carries a few hundred thousand distinct CDR3 sequences, 7.5% to 9.5% recorded once. These data belong to a study of T cells after yellow fever vaccination. The genes are TRBV5-4 and TRBJ2-5, with 12 nucleotides matching TRBD1. The origin of this receptor is a man aged 18 to 30 who received the YFV17D yellow fever vaccine. The source was CD4+ T cells sorted from PBMCs, collected 5 days after the yellow fever booster vaccination. DNA of the CDR3: TGTGCCAGCAGCTCCGGGACAGGGGGCTGGGAGACCCAGTACTTC. It specifies CASSSGTGGWETQYF.